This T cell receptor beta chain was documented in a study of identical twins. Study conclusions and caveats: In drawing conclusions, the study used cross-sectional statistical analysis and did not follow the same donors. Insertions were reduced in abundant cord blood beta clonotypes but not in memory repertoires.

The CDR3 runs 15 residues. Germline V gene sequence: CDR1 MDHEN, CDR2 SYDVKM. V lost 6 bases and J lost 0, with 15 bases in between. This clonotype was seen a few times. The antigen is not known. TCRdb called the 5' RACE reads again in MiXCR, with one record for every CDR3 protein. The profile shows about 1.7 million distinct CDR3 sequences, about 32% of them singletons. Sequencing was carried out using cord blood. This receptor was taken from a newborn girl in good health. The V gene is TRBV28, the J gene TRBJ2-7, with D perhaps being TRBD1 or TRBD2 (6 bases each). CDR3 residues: CASRIVGGSSYEQYF. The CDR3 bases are TGTGCCAGCAGGATAGTAGGGGGGAGCTCCTACGAGCAGTACTTC. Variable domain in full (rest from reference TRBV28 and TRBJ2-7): DVKVTQSSRYLVKRTGEKVFLECVQDMDHENMFWYRQDPGLGLRLIYFSYDVKMKEKGDIPEGYSVSREKKERFSLILESASTNQTSMYLCASRIVGGSSYEQYFGPGTRLTVT.